The rows below give T cell receptor beta chains drawn from one sample of a study of cytomegalovirus exposure and HLA in healthy donors. Only in-frame clones appear in the TCRdb table, and some are missing; sequencing was by immunoSEQ multiplex PCR. The data contain about 76,000 clones, roughly 82% of them singletons. The sequencing input was PBMCs. The receptors originated from a male donor in good health and CMV-seropositive. The CDR3 runs from the conserved cysteine through the conserved F or W.

TRBJ2-1 15 TRBV6-6 CASSETSGSYNEQFF
TRBJ1-6 13 TRBV6-6 CASRYQGNAPLHF
TRBJ1-1 15 TRBV5-1 CASSQGQGAATEAFF
TRBJ2-3 11 TRBV6-5 CASSFSDTQYF
TRBJ1-5 15 TRBV27 CASSLSGTPRGPQHF
TRBJ1-6 14 TRBV7-9 CASSLGDSYSPLHF
TRBJ1-2 13 TRBV5-6 CASRRTGESGYTF
TRBJ2-7 15 TRBV6-1 CASSEDGTGGYEQYF
TRBJ2-2 16 TRBV11-3 CASSPGLAGVTGELFF
TRBJ2-1 13 TRBV11-2 CASSPFGYNEQFF
TRBJ2-1 15 TRBV7-6 CASSQTSGSYNEQFF
TRBJ1-1 14 TRBV7-2 CASRAVLMNTEAFF
TRBJ2-1 17 TRBV14 CASSFRRAGVVYNEQFF
TRBJ2-7 15 TRBV5-4 CASSPNEMGGYEQYF
TRBJ2-5 14 TRBV6-1 CASSSGQGWKTQYF
TRBJ2-7 15 TRBV27 CASRWGQGENYEQYF
NA 17 TRBV4-1 CASSQLALPEPNYEQYF